The rows below give T cell receptor beta chains drawn from one sample of a study of graft-versus-host responses after intestinal transplantation. Their antigens remain unidentified. The repertoire was sequenced with immunoSEQ multiplex PCR; TCRdb's copy has only in-frame clones and lacks some. This sample has about 71,000 clones, with less than 95% found just once. Sequencing was performed on unstimulated CD8+ T cells sorted from spleen or lymph node cells, taken before intestinal transplant. These receptors came from a human donor who received an intestinal transplant. Each CDR3 is given with its conserved first and last residue. The order of the fields is V gene, J gene, clone size, D gene, CDR3 protein, CDR3 DNA. D genes are given only for firm matches. Only some rows state a clone size, as once, few, many or a class for expanded clones.

TRBV14	TRBJ1-6	NA	NA	CASSQWTENSPLHF	TGTGCCAGCAGCCAATGGACAGAAAATTCACCCCTCCACTTT
TRBV6-5	TRBJ1-2	few	TRBD1	CASSYPGQRYGYTF	TGTGCCAGCAGTTACCCGGGACAGCGATATGGCTACACCTTC
TRBV13	TRBJ2-7	NA	NA	CASSWGTNGTTEQYF	TGTGCCAGCAGTTGGGGGACAAATGGGACTACGGAGCAGTACTTC
TRBV19	TRBJ1-6	NA	TRBD1	CASSDTGTANSPLHF	TGTGCCAGTAGCGATACGGGGACAGCCAATTCACCCCTCCACTTT
TRBV9	TRBJ1-2	NA	TRBD1	CASSATGGGYGYTF	TGTGCCAGCAGCGCTACAGGGGGAGGCTATGGCTACACCTTC
TRBV5-6	TRBJ1-5	NA	NA	CASSLWRSSNQPQHF	TGTGCCAGCAGCTTGTGGAGATCTAGCAATCAGCCCCAGCATTTT
TRBV4-1	TRBJ1-2	NA	TRBD1	CASSQSPGTAYGYTF	TGCGCCAGCAGCCAATCACCGGGGACAGCCTATGGCTACACCTTC
TRBV5-6	TRBJ1-1	NA	NA	CASSLVAGVTEAFF	TGTGCCAGCAGCTTGGTGGCAGGGGTCACTGAAGCTTTCTTT
TRBV27	TRBJ1-4	NA	TRBD1	CASSFFVPQGLNEKLFF	TGTGCCAGCAGTTTTTTTGTCCCACAGGGGCTAAATGAAAAACTGTTTTTT
TRBV9	TRBJ1-4	NA	NA	CASTQGATNEKLFF	TGTGCCAGCACCCAGGGTGCAACTAATGAAAAACTGTTTTTT
TRBV27	TRBJ2-1	NA	NA	CASSLSGWSLNEQFF	TGTGCCAGCAGTTTATCGGGCTGGTCCCTAAATGAGCAGTTCTTC
TRBV9	TRBJ1-2	NA	TRBD1	CASSAAGTVYGYTF	TGTGCCAGCAGCGCCGCAGGGACAGTTTATGGCTACACCTTC
TRBV4-1	TRBJ1-4	NA	TRBD1	CASSPGTENEKLFF	TGCGCCAGCAGTCCCGGGACAGAGAATGAAAAACTGTTTTTT
TRBV6-5	TRBJ1-1	NA	NA	CASSIPGEAFF	TGTGCCAGCAGTATACCAGGAGAAGCTTTCTTT
TRBV29-1	TRBJ2-7	NA	NA	CSVGQGIYEQYF	TGCAGCGTAGGACAAGGGATCTACGAGCAGTACTTC
TRBV2	TRBJ1-1	NA	NA	CASRSLADRNTEAFF	TGTGCCAGCAGGTCTTTGGCGGACAGGAACACTGAAGCTTTCTTT
TRBV7-6	TRBJ2-5	NA	TRBD2	CASSLTLAGEGTQYF	TGTGCCAGCAGCTTAACTCTAGCGGGGGAGGGGACCCAGTACTTC
TRBV5-6	TRBJ2-2	NA	NA	CASSLANSGRGELFF	TGTGCCAGCAGCTTGGCCAATAGCGGCCGAGGGGAGCTGTTTTTT
TRBV4-1	TRBJ2-7	few	TRBD1	CASSQRPGGTYEQYF	TGCGCCAGCAGCCAACGCCCAGGGGGAACCTACGAGCAGTACTTC
TRBV5-6	TRBJ2-3	NA	TRBD2	CASSLLAASTDTQYF	TGTGCCAGCAGCTTGCTAGCGGCTAGCACAGATACGCAGTATTTT
TRBV7-9	TRBJ2-1	NA	NA	CASTEGAGSYNEQFF	TGTGCCAGCACCGAGGGGGCGGGATCCTACAATGAGCAGTTCTTC
TRBV2	TRBJ1-6	NA	NA	CASRADSSYNSPLHF	TGTGCCAGCAGGGCCGACAGCTCCTATAATTCACCCCTCCACTTT
TRBV9	TRBJ1-2	NA	TRBD1	CASSGEDRRPGYTF	TGTGCCAGCAGCGGAGAGGACAGGCGTCCTGGCTACACCTTC
TRBV5-6	TRBJ2-6	NA	NA	CASSWGSSGANVLTF	TGTGCCAGCAGCTGGGGCAGCTCTGGGGCCAACGTCCTGACTTTC
TRBV4-2	TRBJ2-3	NA	NA	CASSQDGANTDTQYF	TGTGCCAGCAGCCAAGATGGGGCTAACACAGATACGCAGTATTTT
TRBV10-2	TRBJ1-2	NA	NA	CASSESTGTYYGYTF	TGCGCCAGCAGTGAGTCGACAGGAACCTACTATGGCTACACCTTC
TRBV5-6	TRBJ1-5	NA	TRBD1	CASNLQGDGNHPQHF	TGTGCCAGCAATCTCCAGGGGGACGGCAATCATCCCCAGCATTTT
TRBV7-8	TRBJ2-7	NA	NA	CASSPTDSLSHEQYF	TGTGCCAGCAGCCCTACGGACAGCCTGTCCCACGAGCAGTACTTC
TRBV6-5	TRBJ2-1	NA	NA	CASSYLSSYNEQFF	TGTGCCAGCAGTTACTTGAGCTCCTACAATGAGCAGTTCTTC
TRBV10-3	TRBJ2-2	NA	NA	CATGDTNTGELFF	TGTGCCACAGGGGACACGAACACCGGGGAGCTGTTTTTT
TRBV5-1	TRBJ2-5	NA	TRBD1	CASRPWTGSPQETQYF	TGCGCCAGCAGACCTTGGACAGGATCACCCCAAGAGACCCAGTACTTC
TRBV6-5	TRBJ2-1	once	TRBD1	CASSYGQGYNEQFF	TGTGCCAGCAGTTACGGACAGGGGTACAATGAGCAGTTCTTC
TRBV6-1	TRBJ2-7	NA	NA	CASSEAFGRVYEQYF	TGTGCCAGCAGTGAAGCCTTCGGCAGGGTATACGAGCAGTACTTC
TRBV11-2	TRBJ2-4	NA	TRBD2	CASSLAGGPGDIQYF	TGTGCCAGCAGCTTGGCGGGGGGGCCAGGGGACATTCAGTACTTC
TRBV5-4	TRBJ2-1	NA	NA	CASSLGGGYNEQFF	TGTGCCAGCAGCTTGGGTGGGGGGTACAATGAGCAGTTCTTC
TRBV2	TRBJ2-7	NA	NA	CASTTSYEQYF	TGTGCCAGCACCACTAGCTACGAGCAGTACTTC
TRBV7-6	TRBJ1-5	NA	NA	CASSLQPGGQPQHF	TGTGCCAGCAGCTTACAACCTGGGGGGCAGCCCCAGCATTTT
TRBV6-5	TRBJ1-5	NA	TRBD1	CASSSGTGGFPQHF	TGTGCCAGCAGCTCCGGGACAGGGGGGTTTCCCCAGCATTTT
TRBV19	TRBJ2-7	NA	TRBD1	CASSPQTGRYEQYF	TGTGCCAGTAGTCCCCAGACAGGGCGCTACGAGCAGTACTTC
TRBV29-1	TRBJ2-7	few	NA	CSVFFLPAYEQYF	TGCAGCGTTTTTTTCCTCCCCGCCTACGAGCAGTACTTC
TRBV6-5	TRBJ1-2	NA	TRBD1	CASTRQGTNYGYTF	TGTGCCAGCACCAGACAGGGAACTAACTATGGCTACACCTTC
TRBV2	TRBJ1-1	NA	NA	CARARNLTEALNTEAFF	TGTGCCAGAGCCCGGAATTTGACAGAGGCCCTGAACACTGAAGCTTTCTTT
TRBV4-1	TRBJ2-3	NA	NA	CASSQADQGPDTQYF	TGCGCCAGCAGCCAAGCTGACCAGGGTCCGGATACGCAGTATTTT
TRBV7-3	TRBJ1-1	NA	NA	CASSLNAANTEAFF	TGTGCCAGCAGCTTAAATGCGGCGAACACTGAAGCTTTCTTT
TRBV19	TRBJ2-7	NA	TRBD1	CASSATFRQGIRGPYEQYF	TGTGCCAGTAGCGCAACCTTCCGACAGGGGATCCGCGGGCCCTACGAGCAGTACTTC
TRBV7-6	TRBJ2-7	NA	TRBD1	CASSLVAEQGVATYEQYF	TGTGCCAGCAGCTTAGTTGCTGAACAGGGGGTGGCCACCTACGAGCAGTACTTC
TRBV27	TRBJ1-1	NA	NA	CASSTLGNTEAFF	TGTGCCAGCAGTACACTAGGGAACACTGAAGCTTTCTTT
TRBV6-5	TRBJ2-3	NA	TRBD1	CASNTGGSSTDTQYF	TGTGCCAGCAACACAGGGGGCTCTAGCACAGATACGCAGTATTTT
TRBV7-9	TRBJ2-3	NA	NA	CASSLPARIGDTQYF	TGTGCCAGCAGCTTACCCGCCCGTATCGGAGATACGCAGTATTTT
TRBV29-1	TRBJ2-3	once	NA	CSVTGVDTQYF	TGCAGCGTTACGGGGGTAGATACGCAGTATTTT